This is a list of T cell receptor beta chains from one sample in a study of response to subunit inactivated influenza vaccine. TCRdb recomputed calls from the RT-PCR reads with MiXCR, one row per CDR3 protein. The sample has roughly 670,000 distinct CDR3 sequences, roughly 15% seen once. Sequencing was performed on PBMCs from blood, taken about 14 days before vaccination. All receptors derive from a man in his forties or fifties who received an inactivated influenza vaccine. Each CDR3 is given with its conserved first and last residue. The D gene is left open where the match is weak. The size field is filled for only some rows; it gives once, few, many or a size class.

V gene: TRBV20-1; clone size: few; J gene: TRBJ2-7; D gene: .; CDR3 protein: CSASAPTSSYEQYF; CDR3 DNA: TGCAGTGCTAGCGCTCCGACTAGCTCCTACGAGCAGTACTTC
V gene: TRBV11-2; clone size: few; J gene: TRBJ2-1; D gene: TRBD2; CDR3 protein: CASSLKLAGGYNEQFF; CDR3 DNA: TGTGCCAGCAGCTTAAAACTAGCGGGGGGGTACAATGAGCAGTTCTTC
V gene: TRBV5-1; clone size: few; J gene: TRBJ2-1; D gene: TRBD2; CDR3 protein: CASSAGLAGVWVEQFF; CDR3 DNA: TGCGCCAGCAGCGCCGGGCTAGCGGGGGTTTGGGTTGAGCAGTTCTTC
V gene: TRBV7-2; clone size: many; J gene: TRBJ2-5; D gene: .; CDR3 protein: CASSLVEIGRKETQYF; CDR3 DNA: TGTGCCAGCAGCTTAGTGGAAATTGGGAGGAAGGAGACCCAGTACTTC
V gene: TRBV28; clone size: many; J gene: TRBJ1-5; D gene: .; CDR3 protein: CASSPTHMSGRNQPQHF; CDR3 DNA: TGTGCCAGCAGTCCAACCCATATGTCGGGACGCAATCAGCCCCAGCATTTT
V gene: TRBV7-9; clone size: .; J gene: TRBJ1-4; D gene: .; CDR3 protein: CASSSLWLGEEKLFF; CDR3 DNA: TGTGCCAGCAGCTCCCTTTGGTTAGGCGAAGAAAAACTGTTTTTT
V gene: TRBV3-1; clone size: .; J gene: TRBJ1-1; D gene: .; CDR3 protein: CASSAPRGALNTEAFF; CDR3 DNA: TGTGCCAGCAGCGCCCCTCGAGGGGCCCTGAACACTGAAGCTTTCTTT
V gene: TRBV6-1; clone size: .; J gene: TRBJ1-1; D gene: .; CDR3 protein: CASSPTMTEAFF; CDR3 DNA: TGTGCCAGCAGCCCCACTATGACTGAAGCTTTCTTT
V gene: TRBV9; clone size: .; J gene: TRBJ2-7; D gene: TRBD2; CDR3 protein: CASSVGPPGGGYEQYF; CDR3 DNA: TGTGCCAGCAGCGTAGGTCCTCCTGGGGGGGGCTACGAGCAGTACTTC
V gene: TRBV27; clone size: many; J gene: TRBJ2-3; D gene: .; CDR3 protein: CASSPVVGDTQYF; CDR3 DNA: TGTGCCAGCAGTCCCGTCGTAGGAGATACGCAGTATTTT
V gene: TRBV5-5; clone size: few; J gene: TRBJ1-1; D gene: .; CDR3 protein: CASSLGSGLQAFF; CDR3 DNA: TGTGCCAGCAGTCTGGGGTCTGGGCTCCAAGCTTTCTTT
V gene: TRBV5-1; clone size: .; J gene: TRBJ2-4; D gene: TRBD1; CDR3 protein: CASSAQGNIQYF; CDR3 DNA: TGCGCCAGCAGCGCACAGGGGAACATTCAGTACTTC
V gene: TRBV4-2; clone size: .; J gene: TRBJ1-5; D gene: TRBD1; CDR3 protein: CASSQGTGYQPQHF; CDR3 DNA: TGTGCCAGCAGCCAAGGGACAGGCTATCAGCCCCAGCATTTT
V gene: TRBV10-3; clone size: few; J gene: TRBJ2-7; D gene: TRBD2; CDR3 protein: CAISQGISGASYEQYF; CDR3 DNA: TGTGCCATCAGTCAAGGTATTAGCGGGGCGTCCTACGAGCAGTACTTC
V gene: TRBV6-1; clone size: .; J gene: TRBJ1-6; D gene: TRBD1; CDR3 protein: CASSRLGQGYNSPLHF; CDR3 DNA: TGTGCCAGCAGTCGACTGGGACAGGGCTATAATTCACCCCTCCACTTT
V gene: TRBV4-2; clone size: few; J gene: TRBJ2-7; D gene: .; CDR3 protein: CASSQEFLPSYEQYF; CDR3 DNA: TGTGCCAGCAGCCAAGAATTCCTACCCTCGTACGAGCAGTACTTC
V gene: TRBV5-1; clone size: .; J gene: TRBJ2-3; D gene: .; CDR3 protein: CASSLEGFASTDTQYF; CDR3 DNA: TGCGCCAGCAGCTTGGAGGGCTTCGCTAGCACAGATACGCAGTATTTT
V gene: TRBV5-1; clone size: many; J gene: TRBJ2-6; D gene: .; CDR3 protein: CASSLVGVGANVLTF; CDR3 DNA: TGCGCCAGCAGCTTGGTCGGGGTCGGGGCCAACGTCCTGACTTTC
V gene: TRBV20-1; clone size: .; J gene: TRBJ2-7; D gene: .; CDR3 protein: CSALSAGNGPYEQYF; CDR3 DNA: TGCAGTGCCCTATCCGCAGGGAATGGGCCCTACGAGCAGTACTTC
V gene: TRBV29-1; clone size: .; J gene: TRBJ2-7; D gene: .; CDR3 protein: CSVEGGREYEQYF; CDR3 DNA: TGCAGCGTTGAAGGAGGCAGGGAGTACGAGCAGTACTTC
V gene: TRBV20-1; clone size: many; J gene: TRBJ2-3; D gene: TRBD1; CDR3 protein: CSARDVSRTGPTDTQYF; CDR3 DNA: TGCAGTGCTAGAGATGTGTCTCGGACAGGGCCCACAGATACGCAGTATTTT
V gene: TRBV11-2; clone size: few; J gene: TRBJ2-3; D gene: TRBD2; CDR3 protein: CASSPPPSGTSGGPSTDTQYF; CDR3 DNA: TGTGCCAGCAGCCCACCCCCCTCCGGGACTAGCGGGGGGCCTAGCACAGATACGCAGTATTTT
V gene: TRBV6-2/TRBV6-3; clone size: .; J gene: TRBJ2-7; D gene: .; CDR3 protein: CASSYRLVYEQYF; CDR3 DNA: TGTGCCAGCAGTTACCGTTTAGTCTACGAGCAGTACTTC
V gene: TRBV20-1; clone size: .; J gene: TRBJ2-1; D gene: .; CDR3 protein: CSARDPTSRKGEQFF; CDR3 DNA: TGCAGTGCTAGAGACCCAACTAGCCGAAAGGGTGAGCAGTTCTTC
V gene: TRBV7-2; clone size: .; J gene: TRBJ2-5; D gene: .; CDR3 protein: CASSLMGVGSHQETQYF; CDR3 DNA: TGTGCCAGCAGCTTAATGGGGGTCGGCAGTCACCAAGAGACCCAGTACTTC
V gene: TRBV12-3/TRBV12-4; clone size: many; J gene: TRBJ2-7; D gene: .; CDR3 protein: CASSPRRTNEQYF; CDR3 DNA: TGTGCCAGCAGTCCGAGAAGGACAAACGAGCAGTACTTC
V gene: TRBV4-2; clone size: few; J gene: TRBJ1-5; D gene: TRBD1; CDR3 protein: CASSQGQDSEPQHF; CDR3 DNA: TGTGCCAGCAGCCAGGGACAGGATTCGGAGCCCCAGCATTTT
V gene: TRBV7-2; clone size: .; J gene: TRBJ2-2; D gene: TRBD2; CDR3 protein: CASSLAPSGNTGELFF; CDR3 DNA: TGTGCCAGCAGCTTAGCGCCTAGCGGCAACACCGGGGAGCTGTTTTTT
V gene: TRBV10-3; clone size: once; J gene: TRBJ2-7; D gene: .; CDR3 protein: CAISLGHSYERYF; CDR3 DNA: TGTGCCATCAGCCTTGGACACTCCTACGAGCGGTACTTC
V gene: TRBV29-1; clone size: .; J gene: TRBJ1-2; D gene: TRBD1; CDR3 protein: CSVGDRGVYGYTF; CDR3 DNA: TGCAGCGTTGGTGACAGGGGGGTTTATGGCTACACCTTC
V gene: TRBV29-1; clone size: few; J gene: TRBJ2-5; D gene: .; CDR3 protein: CSVPRDGWKETQYF; CDR3 DNA: TGCAGCGTACCAAGGGACGGCTGGAAAGAGACCCAGTACTTC
V gene: TRBV28; clone size: few; J gene: TRBJ2-3; D gene: TRBD1; CDR3 protein: CASWTGMKDTQYF; CDR3 DNA: TGTGCCAGTTGGACAGGGATGAAAGATACGCAGTATTTT
V gene: TRBV11-2; clone size: few; J gene: TRBJ2-7; D gene: .; CDR3 protein: CASSEDLFEQYF; CDR3 DNA: TGTGCCAGCAGCGAAGATCTATTCGAGCAGTACTTC
V gene: TRBV10-3; clone size: .; J gene: TRBJ2-4; D gene: TRBD2; CDR3 protein: CAISESFVVTSVTIQYF; CDR3 DNA: TGTGCCATCAGTGAGTCGTTCGTGGTGACTAGCGTAACAATTCAGTACTTC
V gene: TRBV7-8; clone size: few; J gene: TRBJ2-1; D gene: TRBD2; CDR3 protein: CASSLLGGRARDNEQFF; CDR3 DNA: TGTGCCAGCAGCTTACTGGGCGGGAGGGCCCGGGACAATGAGCAGTTCTTC
V gene: TRBV29-1; clone size: few; J gene: TRBJ2-1; D gene: TRBD2; CDR3 protein: CSVEGIAGDSYNEQFF; CDR3 DNA: TGCAGCGTTGAAGGTATAGCGGGAGATTCCTACAATGAGCAGTTCTTC
V gene: TRBV5-1; clone size: few; J gene: TRBJ2-1; D gene: TRBD2; CDR3 protein: CASSDGLAGRYEQFF; CDR3 DNA: TGCGCCAGCAGCGATGGACTAGCGGGGAGGTATGAGCAGTTCTTC
V gene: TRBV6-1; clone size: .; J gene: TRBJ1-2; D gene: TRBD1; CDR3 protein: CASTLLAGTGNLYGYTF; CDR3 DNA: TGTGCCAGCACTCTCCTCGCGGGGACAGGGAATCTATATGGCTACACCTTC
V gene: TRBV4-1; clone size: many; J gene: TRBJ1-2; D gene: TRBD1; CDR3 protein: CASSQPQGASANYGYTF; CDR3 DNA: TGCGCCAGCAGCCAACCCCAGGGGGCTTCTGCTAACTATGGCTACACCTTC
V gene: TRBV5-1; clone size: few; J gene: TRBJ2-7; D gene: .; CDR3 protein: CASAERQGHEQYF; CDR3 DNA: TGCGCCAGCGCCGAGAGGCAGGGCCACGAGCAGTACTTC
V gene: TRBV5-1; clone size: many; J gene: TRBJ2-7; D gene: .; CDR3 protein: CASSLSGTSSYEQYF; CDR3 DNA: TGCGCCAGCAGCTTATCTGGAACCAGCTCCTACGAGCAGTACTTC
V gene: TRBV7-8; clone size: .; J gene: TRBJ2-3; D gene: TRBD2; CDR3 protein: CASSLHSGVGQFGSQYF; CDR3 DNA: TGTGCCAGCAGTTTACATAGCGGGGTTGGGCAGTTTGGGTCGCAGTATTTT
V gene: TRBV7-2; clone size: .; J gene: TRBJ2-4; D gene: TRBD2; CDR3 protein: CASSLAELAGGVGKNIQYF; CDR3 DNA: TGTGCCAGCAGCTTAGCGGAACTAGCGGGGGGTGTGGGCAAAAACATTCAGTACTTC
V gene: TRBV4-2; clone size: few; J gene: TRBJ2-7; D gene: TRBD1; CDR3 protein: CASSQRQGTTYEQYF; CDR3 DNA: TGTGCCAGCAGCCAAAGACAGGGAACTACCTACGAGCAGTACTTC
V gene: TRBV5-1; clone size: .; J gene: TRBJ2-5; D gene: .; CDR3 protein: CASSSETIQETQYF; CDR3 DNA: TGCGCCAGCAGCTCGGAGACAATACAAGAGACCCAGTACTTC
V gene: TRBV4-1; clone size: .; J gene: TRBJ1-1; D gene: .; CDR3 protein: CASSSRGLEAFF; CDR3 DNA: TGCGCCAGCAGCTCTCGGGGACTTGAAGCTTTCTTT
V gene: TRBV4-2; clone size: many; J gene: TRBJ2-3; D gene: .; CDR3 protein: CASSQVGGAGDTQYF; CDR3 DNA: TGTGCCAGCAGCCAAGTTGGGGGGGCCGGAGATACGCAGTATTTT
V gene: TRBV11-2; clone size: few; J gene: TRBJ1-2; D gene: .; CDR3 protein: CASSLERTARGYTF; CDR3 DNA: TGTGCCAGCAGCTTAGAAAGGACAGCTCGGGGCTACACCTTC
V gene: TRBV28; clone size: .; J gene: TRBJ2-2; D gene: TRBD2; CDR3 protein: CASSLIAGGPGNTGELFF; CDR3 DNA: TGTGCCAGCAGTTTGATAGCGGGAGGTCCTGGAAACACCGGGGAGCTGTTTTTT
V gene: TRBV3-1; clone size: .; J gene: TRBJ2-3; D gene: TRBD2; CDR3 protein: CASSQVFFQRGGRDTQYF; CDR3 DNA: TGTGCCAGCAGCCAAGTCTTTTTCCAGCGGGGGGGCAGAGATACGCAGTATTTT
V gene: TRBV9; clone size: many; J gene: TRBJ2-5; D gene: TRBD2; CDR3 protein: CASSEGLAGETQYF; CDR3 DNA: TGTGCCAGCAGCGAGGGACTAGCGGGAGAGACCCAGTACTTC
V gene: TRBV12-3/TRBV12-4; clone size: .; J gene: TRBJ2-1; D gene: .; CDR3 protein: CASSLARGQNF; CDR3 DNA: TGTGCCAGCAGTTTAGCGAGGGGTCAGAACTTC
V gene: TRBV12-3/TRBV12-4; clone size: few; J gene: TRBJ2-3; D gene: .; CDR3 protein: CASSLGLSVDTDTQYF; CDR3 DNA: TGTGCCAGCAGTTTAGGGCTTTCGGTAGACACAGATACGCAGTATTTT